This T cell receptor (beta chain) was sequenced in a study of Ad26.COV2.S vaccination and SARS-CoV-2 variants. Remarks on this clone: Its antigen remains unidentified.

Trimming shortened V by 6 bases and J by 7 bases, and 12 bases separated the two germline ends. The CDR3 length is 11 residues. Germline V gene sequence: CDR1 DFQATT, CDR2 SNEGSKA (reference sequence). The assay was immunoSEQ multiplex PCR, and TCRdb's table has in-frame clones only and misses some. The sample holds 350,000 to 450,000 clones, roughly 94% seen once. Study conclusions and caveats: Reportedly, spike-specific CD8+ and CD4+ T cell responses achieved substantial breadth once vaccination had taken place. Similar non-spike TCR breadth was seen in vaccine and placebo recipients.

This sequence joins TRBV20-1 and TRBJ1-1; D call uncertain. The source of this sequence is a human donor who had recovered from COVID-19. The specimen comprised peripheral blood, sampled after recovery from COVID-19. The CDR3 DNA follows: TGCAGTGCCCTTGACGCCTATGAAGCTTTCTTT. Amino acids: CSALDAYEAFF.